The sequence of this TCR beta chain was determined in a study of response to subunit inactivated influenza vaccine. Per germline, CDR1 SGHTA and CDR2 FQGNSA. The V gene lost 5 bases and the J gene lost 3 bases, with 13 bases spanning the gap. The CDR3 is made up of 14 amino acids. The study, taken as a whole, reports: The authors suggested that few new T cells are recruited per seasonal influenza vaccination.

MiXCR, applied by TCRdb to the RT-PCR reads, yields one record per CDR3 protein. The data show more than 450,000 distinct CDR3 sequences, 10% to 15% seen once. This clonotype has more than one count but fewer than ten. What it binds is not known. This clonotype originated in a man aged 50 to 59 who received an inactivated influenza vaccine. The sequenced sample was PBMCs from blood, obtained on the day of vaccination. This rearrangement joins TRBV7-2 to TRBJ1-1; D is uncertain. CDR3 in amino acids: CASSHIWGDTEAFF. The CDR3 region has the DNA TGTGCCAGCAGCCACATCTGGGGAGACACTGAAGCTTTCTTT.